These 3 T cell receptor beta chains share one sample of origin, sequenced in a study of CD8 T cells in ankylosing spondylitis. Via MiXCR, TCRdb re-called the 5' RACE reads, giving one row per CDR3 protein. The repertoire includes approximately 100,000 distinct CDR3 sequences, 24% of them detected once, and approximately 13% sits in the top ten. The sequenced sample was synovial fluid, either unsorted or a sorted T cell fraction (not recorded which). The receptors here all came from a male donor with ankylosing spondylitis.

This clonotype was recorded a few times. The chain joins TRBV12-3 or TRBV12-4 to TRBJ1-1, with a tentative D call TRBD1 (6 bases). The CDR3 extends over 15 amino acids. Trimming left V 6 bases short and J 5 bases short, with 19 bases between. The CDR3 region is CASSFIGGARTEAFF. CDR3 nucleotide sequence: TGTGCCAGCAGCTTCATTGGGGGGGCTAGGACTGAAGCTTTCTTT.

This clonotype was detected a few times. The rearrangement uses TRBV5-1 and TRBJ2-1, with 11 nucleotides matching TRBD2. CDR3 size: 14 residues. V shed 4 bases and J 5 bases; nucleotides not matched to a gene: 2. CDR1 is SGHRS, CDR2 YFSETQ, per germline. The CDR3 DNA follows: TGCGCCAGCAGCCAACTAGCGGGAGACAATGAGCAGTTCTTC. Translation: CASSQLAGDNEQFF.

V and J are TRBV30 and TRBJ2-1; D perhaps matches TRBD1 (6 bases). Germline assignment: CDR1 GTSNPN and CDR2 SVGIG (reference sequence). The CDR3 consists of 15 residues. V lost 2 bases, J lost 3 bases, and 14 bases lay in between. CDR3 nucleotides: TGTGCCTGGAGTAGGTCGCAGGGGATCTACAATGAGCAGTTCTTC. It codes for CAWSRSQGIYNEQFF.